This T cell receptor beta chain was identified in a study of a mutant IDH1 vaccine in newly diagnosed glioma. Looking at the study overall: Sex distribution of treated patients was about 62% male and about 38% female; mean age was around 40 years. Therapy received beforehand was radiotherapy, temozolomide, or both, with most patients given both.

The CDR3 consists of 15 residues. The V and J ends lost 6 bases and 2 bases, in that order; junction bases with no gene match: 8. CDR1 is MDHEN and CDR2 is SYDVKM in the germline V gene. Here immunoSEQ multiplex PCR was the method, and the copy in TCRdb shows in-frame clones only, minus some. The table has 90,000 to 100,000 clones, under 90% seen once; the top ten hold around 0.73%. The study's findings and limits: Vaccine-induced responses were seen in approximately 93% of patients, spanning several MHC alleles. Pseudoprogression looked unconnected to shifts in top peripheral T cell clonotypes.

As concerns this clone: What it recognizes is unknown.

Described time point: week 47, end of study. In every dose of vaccine, 300 ug of mutant IDH1 20-mer peptide was given alongside topical imiquimod. The chain is built from TRBV28 and TRBJ2-7, with 9 nucleotides matching TRBD1. The sequence was obtained from a woman between 50 and 59 years old with glioma. Here the sequenced sample was PBMCs, taken from a glioma patient whose treatment included an IDH1 peptide vaccine. DNA of the CDR3: TGTGCCAGCAGCTCCGGGACAGGGTACGCCTACGAGCAGTACTTC. Translation gives CASSSGTGYAYEQYF.